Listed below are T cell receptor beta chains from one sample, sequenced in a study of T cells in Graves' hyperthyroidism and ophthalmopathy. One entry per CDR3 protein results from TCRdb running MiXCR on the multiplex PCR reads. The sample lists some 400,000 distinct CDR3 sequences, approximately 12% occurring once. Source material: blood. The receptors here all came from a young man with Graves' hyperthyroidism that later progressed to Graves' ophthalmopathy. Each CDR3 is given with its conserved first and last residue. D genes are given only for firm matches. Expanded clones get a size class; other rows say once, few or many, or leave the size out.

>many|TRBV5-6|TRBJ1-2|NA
TGTGCCAGCAGCTTGGCCGGACAGATCTTTAACTATGGCTACACCTTC
CASSLAGQIFNYGYTF
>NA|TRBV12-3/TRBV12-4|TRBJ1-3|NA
TGTGCCAGCAGATTAAAAAGGGGCGGCCTCTCTGGAAACACCATATATTTT
CASRLKRGGLSGNTIYF
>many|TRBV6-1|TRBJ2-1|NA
TGTGCCAGCAGCAGACACTCAAGGGTTGAGCAGTTCTTC
CASSRHSRVEQFF
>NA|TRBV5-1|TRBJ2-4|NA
TGCGCCAGCAGCTTGGTTCAGGGTTGGGTAAGAAACATTCAGTACTTC
CASSLVQGWVRNIQYF
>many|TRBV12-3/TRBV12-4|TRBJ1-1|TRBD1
TGTGCCAGCAGTCCCGACAGGGGAGGTAAGAACACTGAAGCTTTCTTT
CASSPDRGGKNTEAFF
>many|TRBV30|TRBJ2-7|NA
TGTGCCTGGAGTGTAAACGGGCAGGGGAACGAGCAGTACTTC
CAWSVNGQGNEQYF
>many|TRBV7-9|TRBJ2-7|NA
TGTGCCAGCACCCACCGGACAGACTCAAACTACGAGCAGTACTTC
CASTHRTDSNYEQYF
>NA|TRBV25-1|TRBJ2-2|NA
TGTGCCAGCAGTGAATTTTGGAAAACAGGAGTCGAGGGCGGGGAGCTGTTTTTT
CASSEFWKTGVEGGELFF
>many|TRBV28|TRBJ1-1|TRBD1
TGTGCCAGCAGCCCGGACAGGGGAAAGGACACTGAAGCTTTCTTT
CASSPDRGKDTEAFF
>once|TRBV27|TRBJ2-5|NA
TGTGCCAGCCGCCCTATTGCGTTCCAAGAGACCCAGTACTTC
CASRPIAFQETQYF
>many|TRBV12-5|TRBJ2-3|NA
TGTGCTAGTGGACGGGGCACAGATACGCAGTATTTT
CASGRGTDTQYF
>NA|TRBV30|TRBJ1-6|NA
TGTGCCTGGATAGCTACCTGGGATTCACCCCTCCACTTT
CAWIATWDSPLHF
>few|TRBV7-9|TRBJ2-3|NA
TGTGCCAGCAGCCATGGTAGAGGTAGCACAGATACGCAGTATTTT
CASSHGRGSTDTQYF
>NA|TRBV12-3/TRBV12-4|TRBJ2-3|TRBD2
TGTGCCAGCAGTTTGACTAGCGGGGGGGCGAATACGCAGTATTTT
CASSLTSGGANTQYF
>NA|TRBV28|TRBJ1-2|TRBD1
TGTGCCAGCAGTTCAGGGGGAATGACAGGGAGCATGGGCTACACCTTC
CASSSGGMTGSMGYTF
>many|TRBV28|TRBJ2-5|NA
TGTGCCAGCAGTATGACAGCTCAAGAGACCCAGTACTTC
CASSMTAQETQYF
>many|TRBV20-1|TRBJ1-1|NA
TGCAGTGCAGAACCGCCGGGGAGCACTGAAGCTTTCTTT
CSAEPPGSTEAFF
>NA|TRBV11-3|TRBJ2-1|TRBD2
TGTGCCAGCAGCTTAGGTGGTAGCGGGGGGGGAAGTGAGCAGTTCTTC
CASSLGGSGGGSEQFF
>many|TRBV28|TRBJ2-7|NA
TGTGCCAGCAGCCAGACCTCCTACGAGCAGTACTTC
CASSQTSYEQYF
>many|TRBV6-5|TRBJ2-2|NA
TGTGCCAGCAGTTACTCGATGACCGGGGAGCTGTTTTTT
CASSYSMTGELFF
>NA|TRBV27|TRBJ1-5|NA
TGTGCCAGCAGCTCACTGAGCAATCAGCCCCAGCATTTT
CASSSLSNQPQHF
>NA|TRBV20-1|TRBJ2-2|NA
TGCAGTGCCCCGCCGGGGGACACCGGGGAGCTGTTTTTT
CSAPPGDTGELFF
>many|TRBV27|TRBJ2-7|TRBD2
TGTGCCAGCAGTTCTCGGGGGGAGACCTACGAGCAGTACTTC
CASSSRGETYEQYF
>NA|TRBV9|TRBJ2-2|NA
TGTGCCAGCAGCGTAGGGTGGTCGACCGGGGAGCTGTTTTTT
CASSVGWSTGELFF
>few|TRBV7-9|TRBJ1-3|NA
TGTGCCAGCAGCTTAGAGACCTCCTCTGGAAACACCATATATTTT
CASSLETSSGNTIYF
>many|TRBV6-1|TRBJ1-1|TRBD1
TGTGCCAGCAGTGAGAAAACTCGGGACAGAGCTGAAGCTTTCTTT
CASSEKTRDRAEAFF
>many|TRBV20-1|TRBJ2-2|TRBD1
TGCAGTGCTGCGGACAGGGCTAATACGAACACCGGGGAGCTGTTTTTT
CSAADRANTNTGELFF
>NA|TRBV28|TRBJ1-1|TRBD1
TGTACCATTCAACAGGGGACTGAAGCTTTCTTT
CTIQQGTEAFF
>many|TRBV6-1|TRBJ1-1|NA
TGTGCCAGCAGTAATCGGGGGTACTTGAACACTGAAGCTTTCTTT
CASSNRGYLNTEAFF
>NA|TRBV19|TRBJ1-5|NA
TGTGCCAGTAGTCCGTGGAGAGGGTCCCACCAGCCCCAGCATTTT
CASSPWRGSHQPQHF
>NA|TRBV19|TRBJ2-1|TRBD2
TGTGCCAGTAGTTCACCCGGACTAGCGGGGGAGAATGAGCAGTTCTTC
CASSSPGLAGENEQFF
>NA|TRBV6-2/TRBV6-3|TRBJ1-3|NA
TGTGCCAGCAGTTACACAAAAACAGGGGGAAACACCATATATTTT
CASSYTKTGGNTIYF
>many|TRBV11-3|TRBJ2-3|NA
TGTGCCAGCAGTTCAGGGGATCAGCGTCCAGATACGCAGTATTTT
CASSSGDQRPDTQYF
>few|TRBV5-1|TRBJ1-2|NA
TGCGCCAGCAGCTTGGCCGCGACAGTCAACTATGGCTACACCTTC
CASSLAATVNYGYTF
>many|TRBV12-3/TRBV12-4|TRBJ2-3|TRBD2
TGTGCCAGCAGCCCAGCGGGGGGTACTACTCGTGGCACAGATACGCAGTATTTT
CASSPAGGTTRGTDTQYF
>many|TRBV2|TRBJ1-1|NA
TGTGCCAGCAGCCCCTTGGGAAGTCGCACTGAAGCTTTCTTT
CASSPLGSRTEAFF
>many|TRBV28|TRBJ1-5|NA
TGTGCCAGCACCCTCCAGGGGTATCGGCAGCCCCAGCATTTT
CASTLQGYRQPQHF
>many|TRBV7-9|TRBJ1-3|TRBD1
TGTGCCAGCAGCCTGACAGGGTTGGGAAACACCATATATTTT
CASSLTGLGNTIYF
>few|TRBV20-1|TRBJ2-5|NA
TGCAGTGCCCCTCTAGAGACCCAGTACTTC
CSAPLETQYF
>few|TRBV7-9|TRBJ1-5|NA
TGTGCCAGCAGCTTAGACCGGGACGGAGGCAATCAGCCCCAGCATTTT
CASSLDRDGGNQPQHF
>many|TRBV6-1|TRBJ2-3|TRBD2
TGTGCCAGCAGTTACGTAGCGGGGGGGTTCACAGATACGCAGTATTTT
CASSYVAGGFTDTQYF
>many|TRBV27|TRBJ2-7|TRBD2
TGTGCCAGCAGTTTACTAGCGGGGCGGGTCCCCTACGAGCAGTACTTC
CASSLLAGRVPYEQYF